This entry features one T cell receptor beta chain sequence. The junction had 10 bases not matched to a gene; V was cut back by 5 bases and J by 4 bases. Germline V gives CDR1 KGHSH, CDR2 LQKENI. The CDR3 is made up of 15 amino acids. This sample is drawn from a study of blood T cell repertoires in COVID-19. Study context: Samples taken during acute and convalescent COVID-19 were collected in the United States, Italy and Spain. Nucleic acid was either cDNA or gDNA, and it came from T cells, B-cell-depleted T cells, or PBMCs.

Per the original data handling: Amplification from reference gene primers served as the basis for estimated nucleated cell counts. Only in-frame clones appear in the TCRdb table, and some are missing; sequencing was by immunoSEQ multiplex PCR. The V and J calls and the clone size are those of that table, but D and trimming were determined from the DNA. The sample carries 98,000 or so clones, about 87% recorded once. Specimen: peripheral blood. This receptor was taken from a middle-aged man with acute or convalescent COVID-19. The chain is built from TRBV18 and TRBJ1-2; TRBD1 matches at 7 bases. DNA for the CDR3: TGTGCCAGCTCAGACAACCACAGGGGCCTCTATGGCTACACCTTC. Protein sequence: CASSDNHRGLYGYTF.